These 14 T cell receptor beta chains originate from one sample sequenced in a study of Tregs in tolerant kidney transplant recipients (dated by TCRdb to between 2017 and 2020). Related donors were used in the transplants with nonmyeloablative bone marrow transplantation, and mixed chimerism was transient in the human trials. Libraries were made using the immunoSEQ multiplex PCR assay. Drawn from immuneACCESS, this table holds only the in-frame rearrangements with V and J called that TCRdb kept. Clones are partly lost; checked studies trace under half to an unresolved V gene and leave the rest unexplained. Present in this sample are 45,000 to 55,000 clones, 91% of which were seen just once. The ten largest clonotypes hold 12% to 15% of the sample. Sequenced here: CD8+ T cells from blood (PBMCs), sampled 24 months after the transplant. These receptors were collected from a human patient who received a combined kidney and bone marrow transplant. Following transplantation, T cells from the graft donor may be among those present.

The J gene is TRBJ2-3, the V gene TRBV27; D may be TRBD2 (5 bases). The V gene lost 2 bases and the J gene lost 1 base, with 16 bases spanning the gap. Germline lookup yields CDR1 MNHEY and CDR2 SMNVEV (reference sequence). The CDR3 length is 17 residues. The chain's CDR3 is CASSLQPFSRGTDTQYF. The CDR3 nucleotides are TGTGCCAGCAGTTTACAGCCCTTCTCGAGGGGCACAGATACGCAGTATTTT.

The CDR3 coding sequence is TGTGCCAGCGCCCCTAGCGGGGTAGAGCAGTTCTTC. This encodes CASAPSGVEQFF. V is TRBV27 and J is TRBJ2-1; 9 positions match TRBD2. The ends lost 8 bases at V and 10 bases at J; junction bases unmatched: 6. Germline V lookup: CDR1 MNHEY, CDR2 SMNVEV (reference sequence). The CDR3 loop spans 12 amino acids.

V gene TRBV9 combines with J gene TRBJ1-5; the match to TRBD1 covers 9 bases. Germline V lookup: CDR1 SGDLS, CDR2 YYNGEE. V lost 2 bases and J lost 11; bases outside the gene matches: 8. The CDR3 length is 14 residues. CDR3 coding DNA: TGTGCCAGCAGCGTCGGACAGGGGAGTCTGGCCCAGCATTTT. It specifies CASSVGQGSLAQHF.

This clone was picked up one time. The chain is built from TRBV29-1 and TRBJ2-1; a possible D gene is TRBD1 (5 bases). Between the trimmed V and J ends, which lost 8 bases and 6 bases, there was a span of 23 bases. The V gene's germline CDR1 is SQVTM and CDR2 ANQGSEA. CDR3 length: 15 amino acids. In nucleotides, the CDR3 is TGCAGCTCGGATCGTTGGCAGGGATTAGTCAATGAGCAGTTCTTC. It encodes CSSDRWQGLVNEQFF.

In DNA, the CDR3 is TGTGCCAGCAGCTTAGCACCGGGAGGAGGCACAGATACGCAGTATTTT. This codes for CASSLAPGGGTDTQYF. J is TRBJ2-3 and V is TRBV11-1; TRBD2 matches at 7 bases. This CDR3 comprises 16 residues. J was trimmed by 1 base and V by 0 bases; bases with no gene match: 4. Germline lookup yields CDR1 SGHAT and CDR2 FQDESV (reference sequence).

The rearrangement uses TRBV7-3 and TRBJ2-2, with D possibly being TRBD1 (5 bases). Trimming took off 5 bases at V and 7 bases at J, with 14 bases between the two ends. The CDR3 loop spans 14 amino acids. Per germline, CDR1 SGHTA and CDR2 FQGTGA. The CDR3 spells CASSPVGAGGELFF. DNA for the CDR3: TGTGCCAGCAGCCCGGTAGGGGCCGGCGGGGAGCTGTTTTTT. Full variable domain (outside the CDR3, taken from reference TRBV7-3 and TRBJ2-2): GAGVSQTPSNKVTEKGKYVELRCDPISGHTALYWYRQSLGQGPEFLIYFQGTGAADDSGLPNDRFFAVRPEGSVSTLKIQRTERGDSAVYLCASSPVGAGGELFFGEGSRLTVL.

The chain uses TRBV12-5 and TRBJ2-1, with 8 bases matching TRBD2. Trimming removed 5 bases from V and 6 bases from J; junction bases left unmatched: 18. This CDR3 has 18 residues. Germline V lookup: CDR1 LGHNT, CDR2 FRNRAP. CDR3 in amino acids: CASGPPELLREDPNEQFF. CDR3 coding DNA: TGTGCTAGTGGTCCCCCAGAACTATTGCGGGAGGACCCCAATGAGCAGTTCTTC.

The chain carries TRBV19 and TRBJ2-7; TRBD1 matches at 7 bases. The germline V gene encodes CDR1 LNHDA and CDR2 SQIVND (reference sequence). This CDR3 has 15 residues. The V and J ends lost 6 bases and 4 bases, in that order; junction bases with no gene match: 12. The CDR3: CASSSPVDRLYEQYF. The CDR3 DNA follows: TGTGCCAGTAGCTCGCCTGTGGACAGGCTATACGAGCAGTACTTC. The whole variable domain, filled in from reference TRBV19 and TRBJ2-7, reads DGGITQSPKYLFRKEGQNVTLSCEQNLNHDAMYWYRQDPGQGLRLIYYSQIVNDFQKGDIAEGYSVSREKKESFPLTVTSAQKNPTAFYLCASSSPVDRLYEQYFGPGTRLTVT.

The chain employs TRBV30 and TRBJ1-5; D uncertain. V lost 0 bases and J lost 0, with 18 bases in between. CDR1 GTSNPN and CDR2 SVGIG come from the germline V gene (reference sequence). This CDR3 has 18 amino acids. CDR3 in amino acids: CAWSVPPLSLYSNQPQHF. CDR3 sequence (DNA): TGTGCCTGGAGTGTACCCCCATTAAGTCTCTATAGCAATCAGCCCCAGCATTTT.

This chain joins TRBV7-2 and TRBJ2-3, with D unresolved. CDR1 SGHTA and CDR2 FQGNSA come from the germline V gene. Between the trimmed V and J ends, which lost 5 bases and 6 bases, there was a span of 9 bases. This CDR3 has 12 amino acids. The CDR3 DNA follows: TGTGCCAGCAGCGTGTATCGGGATACGCAGTATTTT. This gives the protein CASSVYRDTQYF.

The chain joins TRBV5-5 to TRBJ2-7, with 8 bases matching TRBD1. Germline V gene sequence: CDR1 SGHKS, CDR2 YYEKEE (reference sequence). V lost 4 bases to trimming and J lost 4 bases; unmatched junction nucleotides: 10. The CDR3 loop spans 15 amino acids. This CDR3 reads CASSQRTGSRYEQYF. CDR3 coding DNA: TGTGCCAGCAGCCAAAGGACAGGGTCAAGGTACGAGCAGTACTTC.

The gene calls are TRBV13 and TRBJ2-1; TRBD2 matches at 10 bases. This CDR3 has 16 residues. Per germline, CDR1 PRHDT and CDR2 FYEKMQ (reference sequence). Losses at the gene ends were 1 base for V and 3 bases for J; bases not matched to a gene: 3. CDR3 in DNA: TGTGCCAGCAGCTTAGCTAGCGGGGGCTACTACAATGAGCAGTTCTTC. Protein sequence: CASSLASGGYYNEQFF.

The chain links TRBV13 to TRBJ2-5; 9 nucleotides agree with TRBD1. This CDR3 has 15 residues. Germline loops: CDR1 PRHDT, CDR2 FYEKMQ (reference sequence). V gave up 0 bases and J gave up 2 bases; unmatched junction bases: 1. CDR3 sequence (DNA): TGTGCCAGCAGCTTAGGGGGACAGGGTCAAGAGACCCAGTACTTC. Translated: CASSLGGQGQETQYF.

The CDR3 DNA reads as TGTGCCAGCAGCGGGGCGGGACCGTCCTACGAGCAGTACTTC. Residues: CASSGAGPSYEQYF. This rearrangement joins TRBV9 to TRBJ2-7; a weak D match, TRBD2 (6 bases). The CDR3 loop spans 14 amino acids. V was trimmed by 3 bases and J by 1 base, leaving 11 bases between them. From germline, CDR1 is SGDLS and CDR2 YYNGEE.